The 19 T cell receptor beta chains below were found in one sample sequenced in a study of blood T cell repertoires in COVID-19. The assay was immunoSEQ multiplex PCR, and TCRdb's table has in-frame clones only and misses some. The sample yields over 130,000 clones, around four fifths seen once. Material: peripheral blood. These receptors were collected from a man aged 70-80 years with acute or convalescent COVID-19.

V gene TRBV19 combines with J gene TRBJ1-5, with D possibly TRBD1 on 6 matching bases. CDR1 LNHDA and CDR2 SQIVND come from the germline V gene (reference sequence). The CDR3 contains 15 residues. V was shortened by 4 bases and J by 6 bases, with 16 bases between the two germline ends. The CDR3 protein is CASSTTGSEGQPQHF. CDR3 nucleotides: TGTGCCAGTAGTACCACAGGGTCGGAAGGTCAGCCCCAGCATTTT.

The chain joins TRBV5-1 to TRBJ1-4, with a weak D call TRBD1 (6 bases). Trimming removed 4 bases from V and 7 bases from J, with 17 bases in between. The length of the CDR3 is 15 residues. Germline-derived CDR1 and CDR2 are SGHRS and YFSETQ. Here the CDR3 reads CASSPDPGVTEKLFF. The CDR3 region has the DNA TGCGCCAGCAGCCCGGATCCAGGGGTTACTGAAAAACTGTTTTTT.

The V gene is TRBV7-9, the J gene TRBJ1-6; TRBD1 matches at 11 bases. This CDR3 has 16 amino acids. With 6 bases clipped from V and 0 bases from J, the junction kept 1 base outside the gene matches. Germline values: CDR1 SEHNR, CDR2 FQNEAQ (reference sequence). DNA of the CDR3: TGTGCCAGCAGTGGGACAGGGGGCTCCTATAATTCACCCCTCCACTTT. Its translation: CASSGTGGSYNSPLHF.

The V call is TRBV18, the J call TRBJ1-2; maybe TRBD1 (5 bases). The CDR3 totals 12 residues. V lost 6 bases and J 1 base, leaving 6 bases between the germline ends. The germline V gene has CDR1 KGHSH and CDR2 LQKENI. The CDR3 nucleotides are TGTGCCAGCTCCCAGGGTAACTATGGCTACACCTTC. Translating gives CASSQGNYGYTF.

This clone is a singleton in its sample. The V gene is TRBV5-1, the J gene TRBJ2-1, with TRBD1 matching 9 bases. V was clipped by 3 bases and J by 1 base; unmatched bases: 5. The CDR3 is made up of 16 amino acids. CDR1 and CDR2 from the germline V gene are SGHRS and YFSETQ. The CDR3 region is CASSWGGTGSYNEQFF. The CDR3 nucleotides are TGCGCCAGCAGCTGGGGCGGGACAGGGTCCTACAATGAGCAGTTCTTC.

The V gene is TRBV30, the J gene TRBJ2-2, with 9 bases matching TRBD1. Germline CDR1 GTSNPN, CDR2 SVGIG (reference sequence). The CDR3 sequence is 18 residues long. The J segment lost 4 bases and the V segment lost 3 bases, leaving 15 bases of the junction unmatched. The CDR3 coding sequence is TGTGCCTGGAGCGCCCGGTGGGGACAGGGCGTATCCACCGGGGAGCTGTTTTTT. Translated, it gives CAWSARWGQGVSTGELFF.

The V gene is TRBV28, the J gene TRBJ2-7; 10 bases match TRBD2. This CDR3 spans 15 amino acids. The ends lost 3 bases at V and 3 bases at J; junction bases unmatched: 5. Per germline, CDR1 MDHEN and CDR2 SYDVKM. The CDR3: CASSFPLAGNYEQYF. In DNA form, the CDR3 reads TGTGCCAGCAGTTTCCCACTAGCGGGGAACTACGAGCAGTACTTC.

The V and J genes are TRBV18 and TRBJ2-1, with D perhaps matching TRBD1 (6 bases). V lost 3 bases to trimming and J lost 8 bases, with 23 bases between them. The germline gives CDR1 KGHSH, CDR2 LQKENI. There are 17 residues in the CDR3. CDR3 DNA: TGTGCCAGCTCACCGTCTCGAGGGGGTCCTTCATCCGATGAGCAGTTCTTC. Translating gives CASSPSRGGPSSDEQFF.

The chain links TRBV2 to TRBJ1-2; possibly TRBD1 for D (5 bases). This CDR3 comprises 13 residues. Trimming removed 7 bases from V and 6 bases from J, with 15 bases in between. Germline V lookup: CDR1 SNHLY, CDR2 FYNNEI. The CDR3 reads CASTPTTVNGYTF. In DNA, the CDR3 is TGTGCCAGCACCCCAACGACAGTTAATGGCTACACCTTC.

The sample holds one count of this clone. This chain links TRBV19 with TRBJ2-1; 7 positions match TRBD2. The CDR3 loop spans 14 amino acids. With 6 bases clipped from V and 1 base from J, the junction kept 3 bases outside the gene matches. The V gene's germline CDR1 is LNHDA and CDR2 SQIVND (reference sequence). CDR3 region: CASRPAGSYNEQFF. The CDR3 bases are TGTGCCAGTAGGCCAGCGGGATCCTACAATGAGCAGTTCTTC.

This clone has more than one count but fewer than ten. This chain connects TRBV27 to TRBJ1-5; possible D gene TRBD1, 5 bases. The V gene's germline CDR1 is MNHEY and CDR2 SMNVEV (reference sequence). Deletions cut 6 bases from V and 7 bases from J, with 13 bases between. CDR3 length: 13 residues. DNA of the CDR3: TGTGCCAGCAGCCCCGGGGGGGACCAGCCCCAGCATTTT. This encodes CASSPGGDQPQHF.

The chain is built from TRBV6-5 and TRBJ2-7, with 10 bases matching TRBD1. Germline V gene lookup returns CDR1 MNHEY and CDR2 SVGAGI. This CDR3 has 15 residues. The V and J ends lost 0 bases and 4 bases, in that order; junction bases with no gene match: 3. In DNA, the CDR3 is TGTGCCAGCAGTTACTCGGACAGGGGGGGTTACGAGCAGTACTTC. Translation: CASSYSDRGGYEQYF.

This clone has only one observation. The rearrangement links TRBV6-5 to TRBJ1-1; weak D call: TRBD1 (6 bases). CDR1 is MNHEY, CDR2 SVGAGI, per germline. The V gene lost 5 bases and the J gene lost 4 bases, with 17 bases spanning the gap. The CDR3 sequence is 15 residues long. In DNA form, the CDR3 reads TGTGCCAGCAGTCTCCCTTCACAGGGACGCACTGAAGCTTTCTTT. Translating gives CASSLPSQGRTEAFF.

The chain joins TRBV5-1 to TRBJ2-1; tentatively, D is TRBD1 (5 bases). This CDR3 spans 13 amino acids. V shed 1 base and J shed 4 bases, with 6 bases lying between them. The germline CDR1 and CDR2 sequences are SGHRS and YFSETQ. The CDR3, as DNA: TGCGCCAGCAGCTTGACAGGATACAATGAGCAGTTCTTC. Its protein is CASSLTGYNEQFF.

The chain recombines TRBV6-6 with TRBJ2-1; 8 nucleotides match TRBD2. J gave up 5 bases and V 1 base, and 4 bases lay outside the gene matches. Germline loops: CDR1 MNHNY, CDR2 SVGAGI (reference sequence). This CDR3 has 15 residues. DNA for the CDR3: TGTGCCAGCAGTTACTTAGCGGGATCGGACAATGAGCAGTTCTTC. This sequence encodes CASSYLAGSDNEQFF.

The rearrangement links TRBV5-4 to TRBJ2-1; D unclear. The ends were cut back, 0 bases at V and 0 bases at J, with 7 bases in the middle. The germline V gene has CDR1 SGHNT and CDR2 YYREEE (reference sequence). This CDR3 has 15 amino acids. The CDR3: CASSLVRSSYNEQFF. The CDR3 DNA follows: TGTGCCAGCAGCTTGGTACGGAGCTCCTACAATGAGCAGTTCTTC.

The chain couples TRBV3-1 (or the pseudogene TRBV3-2) to TRBJ2-5; 8 bases align to TRBD1. The germline gives CDR1 LGHDT, CDR2 YNNKEL (reference sequence). Germline trimming cut 1 base from V and 2 bases from J; bases unmatched to any gene: 3. The CDR3 spans 15 residues. The CDR3, as DNA: TGTGCCAGCAGCCAAGTTGGGACAGGACAAGAGACCCAGTACTTC. Residues: CASSQVGTGQETQYF.

The chain is built from TRBV11-2 and TRBJ1-5, with D uncertain. The ends were cut back, 0 bases at V and 5 bases at J, with 5 bases in the middle. The germline V gene encodes CDR1 SGHAT and CDR2 FQNNGV. The CDR3 is made up of 13 amino acids. In DNA form, the CDR3 reads TGTGCCAGCAGCTTAGATCGCGATCAGCCCCAGCATTTT. Its translation is CASSLDRDQPQHF.

The genes are TRBV5-4 and TRBJ2-3; 8 nucleotides match TRBD1. V was clipped by 5 bases and J by 2 bases; unmatched bases: 4. The length of the CDR3 is 14 residues. Germline assignment: CDR1 SGHNT and CDR2 YYREEE (reference sequence). Here the CDR3 DNA reads TGTGCCAGCAGTATGGGACAGGCCACAGATACGCAGTATTTT. The encoded protein is CASSMGQATDTQYF.